The TCR beta chain described here comes from a study of blood T cell repertoires in COVID-19 (dated by TCRdb to 2018 to 2021). With respect to the entire study: The collaborator samples originated in the United States, Italy and Spain and spanned the acute and convalescent phases of COVID-19. The samples were drawn from the first 160 participants of the ongoing ImmuneRACE study and from 1,200 or so subjects provided by 6 global collaborators. Subjects who had been exposed to COVID-19, were actively infected with it, or had recovered from it provided the deeply sampled blood TCRbeta repertoires that made up the dataset. The repertoires were released in a freely available public database intended as a resource for research on the immune response to SARS-CoV-2. Sample metadata almost always included a de-identified subject ID, COVID-19 status, age in years and sex. HLA class I and class II types, where available, came from metadata supplied by the sample provider rather than from assay-based typing. The prospective study material was composed of cDNA or gDNA derived from T cells, B-cell-depleted T cells, or PBMCs.

Participants in the prospective study were aged roughly 18 to 100 years, lived in 20 to 30 United States geographic areas, and enrolled through a virtual design. To assign participants to cohorts, the prospective study relied on clinical history that participants themselves reported in a screening survey and a study questionnaire. Recovered participants in ImmuneRACE Cohort 3 were defined as having two consecutive negative NP/OP PCR tests, clearance from a healthcare professional, or resolution of symptoms. In the prospective study, whole blood, serum and a nasopharyngeal or oropharyngeal swab were collected from each participant by mobile phlebotomists. Over an approximately 2-month period, participants in the prospective study had the option of providing additional blood draws and questionnaires. Before DNA extraction, blood samples from the prospective study were shipped at room temperature or frozen.

About this clone itself: Which antigen it targets is not known. The sample holds no much larger clone one base away, and base qualities are not on file.

Here is what the overall study found, with its caveats: The amount of clinical and demographic metadata varied by source and participant and was provided uncurated.

TCRbeta CDR3 regions were amplified from genomic DNA using the immunoSEQ Assay, a bias-controlled multiplex PCR. On the authors' methods: Within the assay, amplification of reference gene primers was used to estimate how many nucleated cells each sample contained. Sequence reads were collapsed and filtered to measure the absolute abundance of every unique TCRbeta CDR3 rearrangement. For each sample, productive Simpson clonality was calculated as the square root of Simpson's diversity index over productive rearrangements. This is the immuneACCESS table as TCRdb keeps it, with only in-frame sequences that have V and J called. A part of the clones is gone; compared with another copy, unresolved V genes explain less than half, and the rest is unexplained. The V and J calls and clone size come from that table; D and trimming were worked out from the DNA. The sample contains approximately 200,000 clones, roughly 90% of them found a single time. Clones ranked in the top ten supply 2% to 2.5% of the sample.

The CDR3 measures 17 amino acids from cysteine to phenylalanine. Here the CDR3 DNA is all that survives: 51 bases in frame from base 1. For CDR1 and CDR2, the germline V gene (reference sequence) lists SGHNT and YYREEE. V is pruned by 0 bases and J by 12 bases, leaving 18 bases of the junction without a gene match. This chain is built from TRBV5-4 and TRBJ2-1, and 7 junction bases match TRBD1. Sample: PBMCs or T cells enriched from blood (not recorded which). This receptor was identified in a woman in her 30s who had recovered from COVID-19. DNA sequence: TGTGCCAGCAGCTTGGGACAGGGTTCCTCAGGGCTTTTTACGCAGTTCTTC. This codes for CASSLGQGSSGLFTQFF.